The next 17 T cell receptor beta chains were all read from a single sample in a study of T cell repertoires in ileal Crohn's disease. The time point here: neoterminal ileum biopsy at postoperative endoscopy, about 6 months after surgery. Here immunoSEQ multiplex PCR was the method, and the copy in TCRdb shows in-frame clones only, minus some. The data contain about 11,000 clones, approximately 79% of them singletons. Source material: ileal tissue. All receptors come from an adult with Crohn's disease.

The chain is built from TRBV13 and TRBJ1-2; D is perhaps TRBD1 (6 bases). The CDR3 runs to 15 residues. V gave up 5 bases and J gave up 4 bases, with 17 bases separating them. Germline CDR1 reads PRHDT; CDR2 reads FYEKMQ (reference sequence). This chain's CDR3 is CASSPRTASGYGYTF. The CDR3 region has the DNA TGTGCCAGCAGCCCTAGGACAGCGTCGGGCTATGGCTACACCTTC.

DNA of the CDR3: TGCGCCAGCAGCCATTCTGACAGGGTAGGTTCACCCCTCCACTTT. It specifies CASSHSDRVGSPLHF. The chain combines TRBV4-1 with TRBJ1-6; 7 nucleotides agree with TRBD1. After removal of 3 bases from V and 9 bases from J, the junction contained 8 bases not matched to a gene. Per the germline V gene, CDR1 is MGHRA and CDR2 is YSYEKL. CDR3 length equals 15 residues.

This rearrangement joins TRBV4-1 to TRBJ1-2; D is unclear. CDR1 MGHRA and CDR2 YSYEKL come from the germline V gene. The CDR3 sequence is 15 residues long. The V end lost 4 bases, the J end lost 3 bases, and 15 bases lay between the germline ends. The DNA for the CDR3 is TGCGCCAGCAGCCCTTTGGGCAGACCTGACTATGGCTACACCTTC. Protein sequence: CASSPLGRPDYGYTF.

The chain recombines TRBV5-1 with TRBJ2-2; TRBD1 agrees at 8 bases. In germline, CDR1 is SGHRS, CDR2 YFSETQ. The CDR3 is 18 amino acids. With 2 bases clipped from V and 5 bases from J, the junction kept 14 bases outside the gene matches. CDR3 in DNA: TGCGCCAGCAGCTTCGGCTTATCGGGACAGGAGTGGACCGGGGAGCTGTTTTTT. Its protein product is CASSFGLSGQEWTGELFF.

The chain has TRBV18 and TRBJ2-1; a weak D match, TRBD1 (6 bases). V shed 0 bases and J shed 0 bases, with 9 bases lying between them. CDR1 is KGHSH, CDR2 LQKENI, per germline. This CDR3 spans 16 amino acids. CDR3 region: CASSPPRQVSYNEQFF. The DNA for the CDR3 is TGTGCCAGCTCACCACCGCGACAGGTCTCCTACAATGAGCAGTTCTTC.

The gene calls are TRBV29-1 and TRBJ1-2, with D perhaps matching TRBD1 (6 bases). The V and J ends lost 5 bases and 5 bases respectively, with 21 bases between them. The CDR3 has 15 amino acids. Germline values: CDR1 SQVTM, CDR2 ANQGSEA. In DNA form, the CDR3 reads TGCAGCGTTATTCAGTCGGGGGGGCGCGGGTATGGCTACACCTTC. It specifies CSVIQSGGRGYGYTF. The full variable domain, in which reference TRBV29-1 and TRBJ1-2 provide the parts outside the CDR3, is SAVISQKPSRDICQRGTSLTIQCQVDSQVTMMFWYRQQPGQSLTLIATANQGSEATYESGFVIDKFPISRPNLTFSTLTVSNMSPEDSSIYLCSVIQSGGRGYGYTFGSGTRLTVV.

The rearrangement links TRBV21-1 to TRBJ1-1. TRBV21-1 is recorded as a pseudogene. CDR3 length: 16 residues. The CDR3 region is CASSKGGGPMNTEAFF. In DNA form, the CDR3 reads TGTGCCAGCAGCAAGGGGGGAGGCCCTATGAACACTGAAGCTTTCTTT.

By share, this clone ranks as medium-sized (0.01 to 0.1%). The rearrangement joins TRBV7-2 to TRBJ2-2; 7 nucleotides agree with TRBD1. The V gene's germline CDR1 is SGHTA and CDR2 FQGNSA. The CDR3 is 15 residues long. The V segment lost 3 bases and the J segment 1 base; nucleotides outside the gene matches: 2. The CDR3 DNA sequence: TGTGCCAGCAGCTTGGGACAGTTGAACACCGGGGAGCTGTTTTTT. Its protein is CASSLGQLNTGELFF.

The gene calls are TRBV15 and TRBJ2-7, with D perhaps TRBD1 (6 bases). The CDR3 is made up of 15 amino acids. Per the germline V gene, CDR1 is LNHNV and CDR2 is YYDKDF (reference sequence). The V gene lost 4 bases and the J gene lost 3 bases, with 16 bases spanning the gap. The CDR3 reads CATSTAGTLLYEQYF. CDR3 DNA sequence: TGTGCCACCAGCACAGCCGGGACACTGCTCTACGAGCAGTACTTC.

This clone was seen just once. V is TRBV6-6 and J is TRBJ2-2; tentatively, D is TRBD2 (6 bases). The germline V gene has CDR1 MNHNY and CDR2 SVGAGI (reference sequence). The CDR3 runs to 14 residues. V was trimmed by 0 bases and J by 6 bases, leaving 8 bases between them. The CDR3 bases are TGTGCCAGCAGTTACTCTACTAGCCCCGGGGAGCTGTTTTTT. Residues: CASSYSTSPGELFF.

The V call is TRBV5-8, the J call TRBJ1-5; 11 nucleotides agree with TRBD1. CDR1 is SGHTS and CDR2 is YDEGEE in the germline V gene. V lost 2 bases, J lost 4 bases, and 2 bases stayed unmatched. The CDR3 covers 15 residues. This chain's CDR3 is CASSFRDRGNQPQHF. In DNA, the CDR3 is TGTGCCAGCAGCTTCCGGGACAGGGGGAATCAGCCCCAGCATTTT.

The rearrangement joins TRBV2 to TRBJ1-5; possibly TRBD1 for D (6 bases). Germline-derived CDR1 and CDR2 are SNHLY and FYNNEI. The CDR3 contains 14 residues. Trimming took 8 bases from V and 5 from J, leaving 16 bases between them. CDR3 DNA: TGTGCCAGCGGCCCCGGACAGATTCATCAGCCCCAGCATTTT. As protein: CASGPGQIHQPQHF.

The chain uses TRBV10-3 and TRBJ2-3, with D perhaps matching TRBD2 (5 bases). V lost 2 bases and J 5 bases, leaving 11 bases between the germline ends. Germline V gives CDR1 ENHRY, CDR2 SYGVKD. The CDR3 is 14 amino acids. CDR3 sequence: CAISEPEVGDTQYF. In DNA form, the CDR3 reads TGTGCCATCAGTGAGCCGGAGGTAGGAGATACGCAGTATTTT.

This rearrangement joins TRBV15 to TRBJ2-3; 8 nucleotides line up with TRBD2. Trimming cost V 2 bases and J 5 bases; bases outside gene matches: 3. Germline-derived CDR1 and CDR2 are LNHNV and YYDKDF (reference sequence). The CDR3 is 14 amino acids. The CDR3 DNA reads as TGTGCCACCAGCAGACCGGGACTAGTAGATACGCAGTATTTT. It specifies CATSRPGLVDTQYF.

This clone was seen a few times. DNA of the CDR3: TGTGCTAGTGGCCCAGGAGGGGTTCGGCCCCAGCATTTT. It specifies CASGPGGVRPQHF. The chain links TRBV12-5 to TRBJ1-5; tentatively, D is TRBD1 (5 bases). V was cut by 6 bases and J by 9 bases, with 15 bases left in between. Per germline, CDR1 LGHNT and CDR2 FRNRAP. The CDR3 sequence is 13 residues long.

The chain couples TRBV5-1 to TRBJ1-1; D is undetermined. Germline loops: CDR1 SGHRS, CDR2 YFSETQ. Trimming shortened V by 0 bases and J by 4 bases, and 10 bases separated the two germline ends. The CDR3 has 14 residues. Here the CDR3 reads CASSLDTGSTEAFF. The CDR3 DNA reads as TGCGCCAGCAGCTTGGACACGGGAAGCACTGAAGCTTTCTTT.

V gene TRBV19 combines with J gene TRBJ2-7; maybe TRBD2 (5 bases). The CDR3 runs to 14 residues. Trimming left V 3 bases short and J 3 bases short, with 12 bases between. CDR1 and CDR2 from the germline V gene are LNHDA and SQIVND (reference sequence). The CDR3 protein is CASSISDGLYEQYF. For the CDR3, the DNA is TGTGCCAGTAGTATTAGTGACGGACTCTACGAGCAGTACTTC.